The 20 T cell receptor beta chains below were found in one sample sequenced in a study of cytomegalovirus exposure and HLA in healthy donors. Primers: 60 Vbeta forward and 13 Jbeta reverse. Using immunoSEQ multiplex PCR, the repertoire was profiled, and TCRdb retains in-frame clones only, with some absent. The sample contains about 160,000 clones, 75% of which appear only once. The specimen was PBMCs. The receptor source for this set is a female donor in good health and CMV-seronegative.

This clone showed up just a few times. This chain connects TRBV15 to TRBJ2-1; no clear D. The germline CDR1 and CDR2 sequences are LNHNV and YYDKDF (reference sequence). Trimming pared 6 bases from V and 1 base from J, leaving 4 bases between. The CDR3 consists of 12 residues. CDR3 residues: CATSRSYNEQFF. For the CDR3, the DNA is TGTGCCACCAGTCGTTCCTACAATGAGCAGTTCTTC.

V and J are TRBV6-5 and TRBJ1-5; 10 nucleotides line up with TRBD1. The length of the CDR3 is 15 residues. Germline V gene data show CDR1 as MNHEY and CDR2 as SVGAGI. V lost 6 bases to trimming and J lost 7 bases; unmatched junction nucleotides: 9. In nucleotides, the CDR3 is TGTGCCAGCAGCTCCGGGACAGGGGCAGGGCAGCCCCAGCATTTT. As protein: CASSSGTGAGQPQHF.

CDR3: CASGPTGMHNQPQHF. CDR3 nucleotides: TGTGCTAGTGGCCCAACAGGGATGCACAATCAGCCCCAGCATTTT. J is TRBJ1-5 and V is TRBV12-5, with a tentative D call TRBD1 (6 bases). Germline assignment: CDR1 LGHNT and CDR2 FRNRAP. The CDR3 extends over 15 amino acids. The ends were cut back, 6 bases at V and 3 bases at J, with 15 bases in the middle.

The chain carries TRBV27 and TRBJ2-6; maybe TRBD2 (5 bases). Trimming shortened V by 7 bases and J by 2 bases, and 12 bases separated the two germline ends. Germline V gene data show CDR1 as MNHEY and CDR2 as SMNVEV (reference sequence). This CDR3 spans 15 amino acids. The CDR3 protein is CASTPSGTGANVLTF. The DNA of the CDR3 is TGTGCCAGCACCCCCTCGGGGACTGGGGCCAACGTCCTGACTTTC.

Only a few counts were recorded for this clone. The V call is TRBV6-5, the J call TRBJ1-2, with 7 bases aligning to TRBD1. The CDR3 is 16 amino acids. Germline lookup yields CDR1 MNHEY and CDR2 SVGAGI. J was trimmed by 0 bases and V by 2 bases; bases with no gene match: 6. CDR3 nucleotides: TGTGCCAGCAGTTACCGTCTTGGGACAGCTAACTATGGCTACACCTTC. Translation: CASSYRLGTANYGYTF.

This clone has only one observation. A read error may account for a junction end that differs from germline. The CDR3 nucleotides are TGTGCTAGCAGCACTACAGGGGGCCACGAGCAGTACTTC. Translating gives CASSTTGGHEQYF. The chain uses TRBV7-7 and TRBJ2-7; 9 positions agree with TRBD1. The CDR3 consists of 13 residues. The germline gives CDR1 SSHAT, CDR2 FNYEAQ (reference sequence).

The chain employs TRBV29-1 and TRBJ2-3; D possibly corresponds to TRBD1 (6 bases). The V gene's germline CDR1 is SQVTM and CDR2 ANQGSEA. CDR3 size: 12 residues. The germline V and J ends were trimmed by 5 bases and 2 bases, with 8 bases remaining between them. The CDR3 region is CSVLGATDTQYF. As DNA, the CDR3 is TGCAGCGTTCTGGGGGCCACAGATACGCAGTATTTT.

The V and J genes are TRBV7-2 and TRBJ2-2, with 9 bases identical to TRBD1. After removal of 7 bases from V and 6 bases from J, the junction contained 6 bases not matched to a gene. The CDR3 covers 14 residues. CDR1 and CDR2 from the germline V gene are SGHTA and FQGNSA. The CDR3 bases are TGTGCCAGCAACTCCAGACAGGGGGCCGGGGAGCTGTTTTTT. It encodes CASNSRQGAGELFF.

The V and J genes are TRBV9 and TRBJ2-3; the D is unclear. The length of the CDR3 is 14 residues. Germline CDR1 and CDR2: SGDLS and YYNGEE. The germline V and J ends were trimmed by 2 bases and 2 bases, with 9 bases remaining between them. The CDR3 spells CASSVSAHTDTQYF. In DNA form, the CDR3 reads TGTGCCAGCAGCGTCAGCGCCCACACAGATACGCAGTATTTT.

The rearrangement joins TRBV19 to TRBJ2-5; 9 bases agree with TRBD2. Germline V gives CDR1 LNHDA, CDR2 SQIVND (reference sequence). The J segment lost 4 bases and the V segment lost 6 bases, leaving 21 bases of the junction unmatched. This CDR3 spans 19 amino acids. The CDR3 sequence: CASSTTLAGLTGHTETQYF. As DNA, the CDR3 is TGTGCCAGTAGCACGACCCTAGCGGGGCTCACCGGCCACACAGAGACCCAGTACTTC.

In this sample, this clone turned up a few times. J is TRBJ1-5 and V is TRBV2; D unclear. V was clipped by 6 bases and J by 0 bases, with 12 bases between them. Germline assignment: CDR1 SNHLY and CDR2 FYNNEI. This CDR3 spans 15 amino acids. The CDR3 DNA reads TGTGCCAGCAGCCTAGACGGCCATAGCAATCAGCCCCAGCATTTT. Translation gives CASSLDGHSNQPQHF.

The chain employs TRBV19 and TRBJ1-1, with D possibly matching TRBD1 (6 bases). Germline V gene sequence: CDR1 LNHDA, CDR2 SQIVND (reference sequence). Trimming stripped 7 bases from V and 4 bases from J, with 16 bases between. The CDR3 is 14 residues long. DNA for the CDR3: TGTGCCAGTACCCACAGGACAGCGACCACTGAAGCTTTCTTT. This gives the protein CASTHRTATTEAFF.

J is TRBJ2-7 and V is TRBV11-1; no firm D call. The CDR3 has 14 amino acids. CDR1 and CDR2 from the germline V gene are SGHAT and FQDESV (reference sequence). Between the trimmed V and J ends, which lost 3 bases and 5 bases, there was a span of 14 bases. CDR3: CASSLSLGLDEQYF. In nucleotides, the CDR3 is TGTGCCAGCAGCTTGAGTCTAGGCCTCGACGAGCAGTACTTC.

The genes are TRBV18 and TRBJ1-1, with 10 bases fitting TRBD1. Per the germline V gene, CDR1 is KGHSH and CDR2 is LQKENI. V shed 3 bases, J shed 10 bases, and the junction held 2 bases outside the gene matches. The CDR3 sequence is 12 residues long. This chain's CDR3 is CASSPGDRGAFF. CDR3 nucleotide sequence: TGTGCCAGCTCACCGGGGGACAGGGGAGCTTTCTTT.

This chain connects TRBV27 to TRBJ2-1; 10 bases fit TRBD2. The CDR3 covers 14 residues. The V segment lost 5 bases and the J segment 12 bases; nucleotides outside the gene matches: 10. Germline CDR1 reads MNHEY; CDR2 reads SMNVEV (reference sequence). CDR3 loop: CASSPGYSGRMQFF. As DNA, the CDR3 is TGTGCCAGCAGTCCCGGTTATAGCGGGAGGATGCAGTTCTTC.

The rearrangement uses TRBV11-2 and TRBJ2-7; 7 bases are shared with TRBD1. CDR1 SGHAT and CDR2 FQNNGV come from the germline V gene. V trimming: 7 bases; J trimming: 8 bases; junction bases outside the gene matches: 8. The CDR3 totals 12 residues. CDR3 loop: CASTGYRGQQYF. The CDR3, as DNA: TGTGCCAGCACCGGGTACAGGGGCCAGCAGTACTTC.

This clone was counted a few times. This chain uses TRBV28 with TRBJ2-5; TRBD2 matches 7 bases. J lost 4 bases, V lost 0 bases, and 5 bases had no gene match. Germline V gene lookup returns CDR1 MDHEN and CDR2 SYDVKM. The CDR3 is 15 amino acids. CDR3 in DNA: TGTGCCAGCAGTTTATGGAACGGGGGGAGAGAGACCCAGTACTTC. Its protein is CASSLWNGGRETQYF. Looking up the rest from reference TRBV28 and TRBJ2-5 gives the full variable domain: DVKVTQSSRYLVKRTGEKVFLECVQDMDHENMFWYRQDPGLGLRLIYFSYDVKMKEKGDIPEGYSVSREKKERFSLILESASTNQTSMYLCASSLWNGGRETQYFGPGTRLLVL.

J is TRBJ2-7 and V is TRBV6-1; the D gene is possibly TRBD2 (7 bases). Germline CDR1 is MNHNS and CDR2 is SASEGT. Between the trimmed V and J ends, which lost 10 bases and 6 bases, there was a span of 22 bases. The CDR3 is 14 amino acids. CDR3 DNA: TGTGCCACCCGCGGGGGCAGGGGTGTGGCCGAGCAGTACTTC. This gives the protein CATRGGRGVAEQYF.

The chain carries TRBV19 and TRBJ1-4; a possible D gene is TRBD1 (6 bases). The CDR3 is 16 residues long. CDR1 is LNHDA and CDR2 is SQIVND in the germline V gene (reference sequence). The V end was cut by 5 bases, the J end by 5 bases, with 18 bases between. Here the CDR3 DNA reads TGTGCCAGTAGTGCTCGGGCCGACAGGATCAATGAAAAACTGTTTTTT. Its protein product is CASSARADRINEKLFF.

This rearrangement joins TRBV2 to TRBJ1-6; tentative D call: TRBD1 (5 bases). The CDR3 loop spans 13 amino acids. Germline V gene sequence: CDR1 SNHLY, CDR2 FYNNEI. The germline V and J ends were trimmed by 4 bases and 10 bases, with 11 bases remaining between them. The CDR3 reads CASSGEGTSPLHF. In DNA form, the CDR3 reads TGTGCCAGCAGTGGGGAGGGGACGTCACCCCTCCACTTT.